This T cell receptor beta chain was obtained from a study of OX40 agonist ivuxolimab in advanced cancers. Overall study results and limits: Partial responders at 0.1-3.0 mg/kg had among the lowest clonal expansion.

Germline values: CDR1 MDHEN, CDR2 SYDVKM. CDR3 length equals 14 residues. Trimming cost V 6 bases and J 0 bases; bases outside gene matches: 4. To note about this clone: Its matching antigen is unknown.

The assay was immunoSEQ multiplex PCR, and TCRdb's table has in-frame clones only and misses some. The data show tens of thousands of clones, over 60% seen once. The source is an adult with an advanced solid tumor such as melanoma, head and neck, liver or kidney cancer. The sequences come from CD4+ or CD8+ T cells sorted from blood, collected in a trial of the OX40 agonist ivuxolimab. The chain couples TRBV28 to TRBJ1-2; 7 bases are a match to TRBD1. CDR3 nucleotides: TGTGCCAGCAGCACAGGGGTCGCTAACTATGGCTACACCTTC. It specifies CASSTGVANYGYTF.